This TCR beta chain appears in the sequencing data of a study of shared clonotypes between healthy human individuals. The CDR3 consists of 14 residues. V lost 7 bases to trimming and J lost 5 bases; unmatched junction nucleotides: 9. Germline values: CDR1 SEHNR, CDR2 FQNEAQ (reference sequence). Produced via immunoSEQ multiplex PCR; TCRdb's table is partial and in-frame only. The repertoire holds roughly 2.2 million clones, with roughly 90% as singletons. The V and J genes are TRBV7-9 and TRBJ1-1; 8 nucleotides agree with TRBD1. Input material: naive CD4+ T cells from PBMCs. Documented subset: CD45RA+ positively selected. The clonotype originates from a man younger than 35 in good health. Some clones in this sample may be carry-over from other donors' samples. CDR3 nucleotide sequence: TGTGCCAGCACCCCTGGAGGACAGGGTACTGAAGCTTTCTTT. It is translated as CASTPGGQGTEAFF.